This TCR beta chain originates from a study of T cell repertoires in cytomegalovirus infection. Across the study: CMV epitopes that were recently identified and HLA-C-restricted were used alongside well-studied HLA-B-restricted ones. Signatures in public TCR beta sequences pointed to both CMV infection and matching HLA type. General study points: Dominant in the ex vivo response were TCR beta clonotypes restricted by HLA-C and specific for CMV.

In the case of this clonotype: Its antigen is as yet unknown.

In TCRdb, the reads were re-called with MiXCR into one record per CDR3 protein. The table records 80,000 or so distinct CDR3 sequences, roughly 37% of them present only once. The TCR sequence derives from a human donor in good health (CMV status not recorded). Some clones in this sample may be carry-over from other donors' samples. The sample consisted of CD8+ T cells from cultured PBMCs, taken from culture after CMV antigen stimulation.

CDR3 bases: TGTGCCAGCAGTTACAACGGCCGCAGTCAGCCCCAGCATTTT. Its translation: CASSYNGRSQPQHF. This sequence joins TRBV6-5 and TRBJ1-5; unclear D gene. CDR3 length equals 14 residues. The V gene lost 2 bases and the J gene lost 6 bases, with 11 bases spanning the gap. Germline assignment: CDR1 MNHEY and CDR2 SVGAGI.